The 27 T cell receptor beta chains below were found in one sample sequenced in a study of human T cells and chemical hapten exposure. The sample's time point: healthy volunteer bleed at 6 weeks. The starting material, unfractionated whole blood, was used for total RNA extraction. TCRdb processed the RACE reads anew with MiXCR; each CDR3 protein has one entry. This sample has more than 75,000 distinct CDR3 sequences, with over 8.5% found just once. The sample was whole blood. The receptors derive from a male donor in good health. Some clones in this sample may be carry-over from other donors' samples.

The V call is TRBV2, the J call TRBJ1-1; unclear D gene. Between the trimmed V and J ends, which lost 3 bases and 9 bases, there was a span of 11 bases. Germline values: CDR1 SNHLY, CDR2 FYNNEI. The length of the CDR3 is 12 residues. In DNA, the CDR3 is TGTGCCAGCAGTGAGATGTGGGTAAAAGCTTTCTTT. Translation gives CASSEMWVKAFF.

The rearrangement uses TRBV12-3 or TRBV12-4 and TRBJ2-5; the D call may be TRBD1 or TRBD2 (5 bases each). This CDR3 comprises 12 residues. V was shortened by 6 bases and J by 3 bases, with 8 bases between the two germline ends. The CDR3 protein is CASRGVKETQYF. CDR3 bases: TGTGCCAGCAGGGGGGTGAAAGAGACCCAGTACTTC.

The CDR3 DNA sequence: TGCAGTGCTATGTCAGGGAGCTCCTACGAGCAGTACTTC. It encodes CSAMSGSSYEQYF. The chain links TRBV20-1 to TRBJ2-7, with D possibly called TRBD1 or TRBD2 (5 bases each). The CDR3 spans 13 residues. CDR1 is DFQATT, CDR2 SNEGSKA, per germline (reference sequence). V lost 4 bases and J lost 0, with 10 bases in between.

The sample holds many counts of this clonotype. This chain uses TRBV3-1 with TRBJ2-7; D ambiguous. Germline CDR1 LGHDT, CDR2 YNNKEL (reference sequence). V gave up 3 bases and J gave up 5 bases, with 8 bases separating them. This CDR3 contains 12 residues. CDR3 bases: TGTGCCAGCAGCCAGGGAATCAACGAGCAGTACTTC. Its protein is CASSQGINEQYF.

This chain uses TRBV7-8 with TRBJ2-1; 8 bases fit TRBD1. CDR1 is SGHVS and CDR2 is FQNEAQ in the germline V gene. This CDR3 is built from 15 residues. The junction had 8 bases not matched to a gene; V was cut back by 5 bases and J by 5 bases. The CDR3 DNA reads TGTGCCAGCAGCCACTGGCGCAGGGGGCACAATGAGCAGTTCTTC. Translated, it gives CASSHWRRGHNEQFF.

This rearrangement joins TRBV14 to TRBJ2-7; 10 positions agree with TRBD1. This CDR3 comprises 14 residues. The J segment lost 6 bases and the V segment lost 4 bases, leaving 6 bases of the junction unmatched. The germline V gene encodes CDR1 SGHDN and CDR2 FVKESK. The CDR3: CASSRRQGAREQYF. The DNA of the CDR3 is TGTGCCAGCAGCCGACGACAGGGGGCTCGCGAGCAGTACTTC.

The V gene is TRBV6-9, the J gene TRBJ2-4; no reliable D call. Per germline, CDR1 MNHGY and CDR2 SVAAGI. Trimming removed 0 bases at V and 1 base at J, with 10 bases between. The CDR3 has 16 residues. CDR3 DNA sequence: TGTGCCAGCAGTTATTCACGCGTTACGGCCAAAAACATTCAGTACTTC. Protein sequence: CASSYSRVTAKNIQYF.

V gene TRBV19 combines with J gene TRBJ1-5; 7 bases fit TRBD1. V shed 4 bases, J shed 7 bases, and the junction held 7 bases outside the gene matches. The germline gives CDR1 LNHDA, CDR2 SQIVND (reference sequence). The CDR3 is 14 amino acids. The CDR3 here is CASSTRTGGQPQHF. CDR3 in DNA: TGTGCCAGTAGTACCCGGACAGGCGGACAGCCCCAGCATTTT.

The genes are TRBV27 and TRBJ1-1; 8 bases line up with TRBD1. The germline gives CDR1 MNHEY, CDR2 SMNVEV (reference sequence). The CDR3 totals 14 residues. V was pared by 5 bases and J by 0 bases, with 2 bases of the junction left unmatched. The DNA of the CDR3 is TGTGCCAGCAGTGCGGACAGGGTGAACACTGAAGCTTTCTTT. It codes for CASSADRVNTEAFF.

This clonotype showed up just a few times. DNA for the CDR3: TGTGCCACCAGTGATCGCGGAACTAGCGGGAGGTACAATGAGCAGTTCTTC. Translated: CATSDRGTSGRYNEQFF. The chain employs TRBV24-1 and TRBJ2-1, with TRBD2 identical over 12 bases. Germline V gene lookup returns CDR1 KGHDR and CDR2 SFDVKD. CDR3 size: 17 residues. J gave up 4 bases and V 3 bases, and 6 bases lay outside the gene matches.

This chain links TRBV7-9 with TRBJ2-2; 8 bases fit TRBD1. The CDR3 runs 14 residues. The V segment lost 5 bases and the J segment 3 bases; nucleotides outside the gene matches: 2. Germline V lookup: CDR1 SEHNR, CDR2 FQNEAQ (reference sequence). The CDR3 DNA reads as TGTGCCAGCAGCCACAGGGGGGACACCGGGGAGCTGTTTTTT. Its translation: CASSHRGDTGELFF. Variable domain in full (rest from reference TRBV7-9 and TRBJ2-2): DTGVSQNPRHKITKRGQNVTFRCDPISEHNRLYWYRQTLGQGPEFLTYFQNEAQLEKSRLLSDRFSAERPKGSFSTLEIQRTEQGDSAMYLCASSHRGDTGELFFGEGSRLTVL.

The chain recombines TRBV5-8 with TRBJ1-6; the D is unclear. Germline V gene sequence: CDR1 SGHTS, CDR2 YDEGEE. This CDR3 is 14 amino acids long. V was shortened by 2 bases and J by 9 bases, with 12 bases between the two germline ends. The CDR3 protein is CASSFGVPTSPLHF. The CDR3 coding sequence is TGTGCCAGCAGCTTTGGGGTTCCTACTTCACCCCTCCACTTT.

The table lists this clonotype with many counts. The CDR3 protein is CASSRRDRYEQYF. The CDR3 nucleotides are TGTGCCAGCAGCAGACGGGACCGCTACGAGCAGTACTTC. This chain connects TRBV5-4 to TRBJ2-7; either TRBD1 or TRBD2 may supply D (5 bases each). The CDR3 has 13 amino acids. With 4 bases removed from V and 3 bases from J, the gap between germline ends came to 11 bases. Germline CDR1 and CDR2: SGHNT and YYREEE (reference sequence).

The chain couples TRBV2 to TRBJ2-3, with 12 nucleotides matching TRBD2. V shed 6 bases and J 2 bases; nucleotides not matched to a gene: 9. From germline, CDR1 is SNHLY and CDR2 FYNNEI. The CDR3 consists of 17 residues. The CDR3 loop is CASRARTSGKNTDTQYF. CDR3 nucleotide sequence: TGTGCCAGCAGGGCAAGGACTAGCGGGAAGAACACAGATACGCAGTATTTT.

The gene calls are TRBV29-1 and TRBJ2-2; tentatively, D is TRBD1 or TRBD2 (5 bases each). The germline gives CDR1 SQVTM, CDR2 ANQGSEA. The CDR3 is made up of 15 amino acids. V lost 3 bases and J lost 6, with 17 bases in between. As DNA, the CDR3 is TGCAGCGTTGAGGGCCCGGGACGAAGGGCCGGGGAGCTGTTTTTT. Translation gives CSVEGPGRRAGELFF.

This clonotype was detected many times. The gene calls are TRBV7-2 and TRBJ2-1; D remains ambiguous. Germline CDR1 SGHTA, CDR2 FQGNSA. CDR3 length: 15 amino acids. V dropped 4 bases and J dropped 0 bases, with 10 bases sitting between them. The CDR3 spells CASSSNWVSYNEQFF. The CDR3 coding sequence is TGTGCCAGCAGCTCCAATTGGGTCTCCTACAATGAGCAGTTCTTC.

This clonotype was seen a handful of times. The V call is TRBV20-1, the J call TRBJ2-5, with D perhaps matching TRBD1 (6 bases). V lost 6 bases, J lost 5 bases, and 19 bases lay in between. The germline gives CDR1 DFQATT, CDR2 SNEGSKA (reference sequence). The CDR3 has 14 residues. The DNA for the CDR3 is TGCAGTGCCCTCCCCAGGCAAGGGGGTGAGACCCAGTACTTC. It specifies CSALPRQGGETQYF.

V is TRBV6-1 and J is TRBJ2-7; tentative D call: TRBD1 (5 bases). CDR3 length equals 14 residues. The germline CDR1 and CDR2 sequences are MNHNS and SASEGT. Trimming left V 4 bases short and J 6 bases short, with 16 bases between. This CDR3 reads CASSGPNPGPEQYF. CDR3 nucleotide sequence: TGTGCCAGCAGTGGGCCAAATCCAGGGCCCGAGCAGTACTTC.

The CDR3 spells CASSQATGHQPQHF. CDR3 coding DNA: TGTGCCAGCAGTCAGGCGACAGGGCATCAGCCCCAGCATTTT. The chain carries TRBV6-6 and TRBJ1-5, with 7 bases lining up with TRBD1. The CDR3 consists of 14 residues. The germline V gene has CDR1 MNHNY and CDR2 SVGAGI (reference sequence). V was clipped by 5 bases and J by 5 bases; unmatched bases: 6.

For the CDR3, the DNA is TGTGCCCCAACCGGCACAGGGGGCTTTAGTCAGCCCCAGCATTTT. Translation: CAPTGTGGFSQPQHF. The chain is built from TRBV6-5 and TRBJ1-5; 9 nucleotides align to TRBD1. The CDR3 totals 15 residues. Germline V CDR1 and CDR2: MNHEY, SVGAGI. The junction had 14 bases not matched to a gene; V was cut back by 11 bases and J by 6 bases.

This clonotype was seen a few times. The rearrangement joins TRBV12-3 or TRBV12-4 to TRBJ2-1; maybe TRBD1 (5 bases). V gave up 6 bases and J gave up 9 bases, with 9 bases separating them. CDR3 size: 11 residues. CDR3 in amino acids: CASSFRGEQFF. The CDR3 bases are TGTGCCAGCAGCTTTAGGGGTGAGCAGTTCTTC.

This clonotype was seen a few times. The chain carries TRBV5-4 and TRBJ2-1; D uncertain. This CDR3 is built from 13 residues. The germline V gene encodes CDR1 SGHNT and CDR2 YYREEE (reference sequence). V lost 1 base and J lost 4, with 6 bases in between. The CDR3 here is CASSLSGYNEQFF. CDR3 DNA sequence: TGTGCCAGCAGCTTGTCTGGGTACAATGAGCAGTTCTTC. Based on the CDR3 plus reference TRBV5-4 and TRBJ2-1, the full variable domain is ETGVTQSPTHLIKTRGQQVTLRCSSQSGHNTVSWYQQALGQGPQFIFQYYREEENGRGNFPPRFSGLQFPNYSSELNVNALELDDSALYLCASSLSGYNEQFFGPGTRLTVL.

A few counts support this clonotype. The chain recombines TRBV20-1 with TRBJ1-1; D remains ambiguous. CDR3 length: 12 residues. The germline gives CDR1 DFQATT, CDR2 SNEGSKA (reference sequence). V lost 7 bases, J lost 1 base, and 10 bases lay in between. CDR3 nucleotide sequence: TGCAGTGTCCTGACTGCGAACACTGAAGCTTTCTTT. Translated, it gives CSVLTANTEAFF.

V gene TRBV11-2 combines with J gene TRBJ1-3; no firm D call. The CDR3 consists of 15 residues. Germline CDR1 reads SGHAT; CDR2 reads FQNNGV. V lost 6 bases and J 5 bases, leaving 17 bases between the germline ends. The CDR3 DNA reads as TGTGCCAGCAGTTTTGGACGGTCCCGAAGAAACACCATATATTTT. Its translation is CASSFGRSRRNTIYF.

The gene calls are TRBV20-1 and TRBJ1-1; D not certain. The germline V and J ends were trimmed by 3 bases and 3 bases, with 11 bases remaining between them. The germline gives CDR1 DFQATT, CDR2 SNEGSKA (reference sequence). The CDR3 extends over 13 amino acids. CDR3 sequence: CSARGQADTEAFF. The CDR3 coding sequence is TGCAGTGCTAGGGGCCAAGCGGACACTGAAGCTTTCTTT.

This clonotype was picked up many times. This sequence joins TRBV20-1 and TRBJ2-7; no reliable D call. Germline V gene data show CDR1 as DFQATT and CDR2 as SNEGSKA (reference sequence). The CDR3 contains 12 residues. Trimming stripped 2 bases from V and 0 bases from J, with 5 bases between. CDR3 bases: TGCAGTGCTAGAAACAGCTCCTACGAGCAGTACTTC. Its translation: CSARNSSYEQYF.

The sample holds a few counts of this clonotype. The chain is built from TRBV29-1 and TRBJ2-4; no firm D call. This CDR3 has 15 amino acids. V lost 5 bases, J lost 0 bases, and 14 bases lay in between. Germline CDR1 reads SQVTM; CDR2 reads ANQGSEA. The CDR3 nucleotides read TGCAGCGTTAGTATAAGAGAACAAGCCAAAAACATTCAGTACTTC. This gives the protein CSVSIREQAKNIQYF.